This T cell receptor beta chain emerged from a study of cytomegalovirus exposure and HLA in healthy donors. Study findings and constraints: Fewer N-insertions than the roughly 700-donor mean were reportedly shown by an Asian-associated ancestry cluster in a later analysis. Per a later analysis, 15,000 to 20,000 TCR beta sequences showed association with HLA alleles at 0.05 false discovery rate. Available immune exposure information covered CMV serostatus only.

The PCR had 60 Vbeta and 13 Jbeta primers. The data were produced by immunoSEQ multiplex PCR, yet TCRdb's version contains in-frame clones alone and is incomplete. Of approximately 220,000 clones listed, around 80% are singletons. About this clone: Its target is not known.

Sequenced sample: PBMCs. This sequence originates from a man aged 35-49 years in good health and CMV-seronegative.

CDR3 loop: CASSLTGIGTEAFF. CDR3 in DNA: TGTGCCAGCAGCTTGACAGGGATAGGTACTGAAGCTTTCTTT. This chain connects TRBV7-3 to TRBJ1-1; TRBD1 matches 7 bases. The length of the CDR3 is 14 residues. From germline, CDR1 is SGHTA and CDR2 FQGTGA. J lost 5 bases, V lost 3 bases, and 6 bases had no gene match.